The source of this T cell receptor (beta chain) is a study of cytomegalovirus exposure and HLA in healthy donors. Study background: A prior study identified some 100 million unique TCR beta sequences from some 200 million T cells. HLA-typed donors were the source of roughly 85 million unique TCRs held in an early data release. Study findings and constraints: Among the sequence variants, a highly shared cluster was likely an artifact of sequencing.

There were likely unrecorded immune exposures, though donors were nominally healthy when sampled. The PCR employed 60 Vbeta primers together with 13 Jbeta primers. Using immunoSEQ multiplex PCR, the repertoire was profiled, and TCRdb retains in-frame clones only, with some absent. The sample has more than 90,000 clones, around three quarters seen once. V lost 4 bases and J lost 4; bases outside the gene matches: 7. The CDR3 runs 15 residues. Germline assignment: CDR1 SGHTA and CDR2 FQGNSA. A word on this clone: The antigen is unknown.

What was sequenced was PBMCs. This sequence was found in a man aged 30 to 39 in good health and CMV-seronegative. The rearrangement links TRBV7-2 to TRBJ1-2; 9 bases match TRBD1. CDR3 loop: CASSSGWTGAYGYTF. The CDR3 nucleotides read TGTGCCAGCAGCTCCGGCTGGACAGGGGCCTATGGCTACACCTTC.